This T cell receptor beta chain was recorded in a study of blood T cell repertoires in COVID-19. Study in general: Specimens from acute and convalescent COVID-19 originated in the United States, Italy and Spain. The cDNA or gDNA used as material had been derived from T cells, B-cell-depleted T cells, or PBMCs.

Authors' methods: Reference gene primer amplification gave estimated nucleated cell counts. The data were produced by immunoSEQ multiplex PCR, yet TCRdb's version contains in-frame clones alone and is incomplete. Clonal size and the V and J genes are those of that table, whereas D and trimming came from the DNA. The profile covers some 200,000 clones, with 88% appearing a single time and approximately 1.6% taken by the ten largest. CDR1 is SEHNR and CDR2 is FQNEAQ in the germline V gene (reference sequence). The germline V and J ends were trimmed by 5 bases and 4 bases, with 14 bases remaining between them. The CDR3 loop spans 14 amino acids.

The sample taken for sequencing was peripheral blood. The chain recombines TRBV7-9 with TRBJ2-5, with D possibly being TRBD2 (5 bases). The TCR sequence derives from a man aged 70-80 years with acute or convalescent COVID-19. The DNA for the CDR3 is TGTGCCAGCAGCGCTTGGAGGACTGGAGAGACCCAGTACTTC. Amino acids: CASSAWRTGETQYF.